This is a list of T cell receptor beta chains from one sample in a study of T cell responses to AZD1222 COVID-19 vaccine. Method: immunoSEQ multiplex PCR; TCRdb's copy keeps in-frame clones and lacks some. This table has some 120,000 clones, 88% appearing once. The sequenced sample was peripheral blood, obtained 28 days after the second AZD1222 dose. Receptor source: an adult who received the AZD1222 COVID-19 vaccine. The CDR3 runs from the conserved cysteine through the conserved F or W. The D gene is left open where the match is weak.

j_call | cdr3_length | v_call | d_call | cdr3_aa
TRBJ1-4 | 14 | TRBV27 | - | CASSLSTAPEKLFF
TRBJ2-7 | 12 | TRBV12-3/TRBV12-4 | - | CASSLAPVEQYF
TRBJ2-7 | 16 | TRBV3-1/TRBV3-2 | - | CASSQDRGTETYEQYF
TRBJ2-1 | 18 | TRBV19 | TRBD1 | CASSRELSGTGNYNEQFF
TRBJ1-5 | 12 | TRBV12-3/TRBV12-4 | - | CASSFGYQPQHF
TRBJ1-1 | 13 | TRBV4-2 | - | CASSQVGAAEAFF
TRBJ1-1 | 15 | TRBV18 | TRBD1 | CASSPGTGMNTEAFF
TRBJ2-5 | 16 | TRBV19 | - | CASSIDPRGGRETQYF
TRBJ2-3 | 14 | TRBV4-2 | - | CASSPRLGTDTQYF
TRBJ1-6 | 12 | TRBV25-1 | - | CASSVGGSPLHF
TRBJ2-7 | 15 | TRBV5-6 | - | CASSLGYPGSYEQYF
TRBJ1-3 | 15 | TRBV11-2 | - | CASSSLGAAGNTIYF
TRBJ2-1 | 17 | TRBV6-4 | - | CASSSEPLLSSYNEQFF
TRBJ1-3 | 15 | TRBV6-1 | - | CASSEIGVSGNTIYF
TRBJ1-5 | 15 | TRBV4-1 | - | CASSQGEALNQPQHF
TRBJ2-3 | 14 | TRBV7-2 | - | CASSFGLVPDTQYF
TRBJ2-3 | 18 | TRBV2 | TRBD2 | CASRGRTSGRGGADTQYF
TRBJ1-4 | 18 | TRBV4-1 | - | CASSQLDPFIATNEKLFF
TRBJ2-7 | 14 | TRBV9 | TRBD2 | CASSLWTSGAEQYF
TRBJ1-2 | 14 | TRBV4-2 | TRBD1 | CASSQERDRYGYTF
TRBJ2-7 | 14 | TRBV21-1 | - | CASSKGTERYEQYF
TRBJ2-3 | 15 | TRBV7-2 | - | CASSFKGGQSDTQYF
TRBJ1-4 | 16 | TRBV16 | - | CASSQERRTAFGKLFF
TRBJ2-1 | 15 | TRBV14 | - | CASSVGWTENNEQFF
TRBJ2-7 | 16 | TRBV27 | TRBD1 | CASRPQKGTGDYEQYF
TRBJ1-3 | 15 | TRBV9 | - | CASSGRHLSGNTIYF
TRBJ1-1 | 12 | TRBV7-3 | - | CASSNIGTEAFF
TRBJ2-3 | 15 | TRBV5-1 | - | CASSLGGTSTDTQYF
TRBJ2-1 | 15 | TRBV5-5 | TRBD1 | CASSRQGGSYNEQFF
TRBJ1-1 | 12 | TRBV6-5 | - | CASSPDRSEAFF
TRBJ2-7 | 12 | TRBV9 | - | CASSPRTYEQYF
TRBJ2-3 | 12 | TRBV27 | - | CASSPSWDTQYF
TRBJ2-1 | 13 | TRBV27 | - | CASSSILAGEQFF
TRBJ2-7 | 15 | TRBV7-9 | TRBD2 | CASSPASGRPYEQYF
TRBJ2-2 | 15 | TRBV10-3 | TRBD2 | CAISEGTRDTGELFF
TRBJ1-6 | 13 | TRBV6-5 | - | CASSGAYNSPLHF
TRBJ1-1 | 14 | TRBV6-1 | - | CASSEALDSTEAFF
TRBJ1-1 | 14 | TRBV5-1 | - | CASSNGLTNTEAFF
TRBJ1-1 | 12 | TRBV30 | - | CAWSRGSSEAFF
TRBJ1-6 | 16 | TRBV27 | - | CASSLSGGSYNSPLHF
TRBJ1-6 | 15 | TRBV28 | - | CASRSGQLYNSPLHF
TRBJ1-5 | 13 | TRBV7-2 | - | CASSLASNQPQHF
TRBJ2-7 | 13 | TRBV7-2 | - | CASSLEGFRHQYF
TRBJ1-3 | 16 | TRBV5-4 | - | CASKTEGGNSGNTIYF
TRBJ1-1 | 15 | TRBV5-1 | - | CASSRTLAMNTEAFF
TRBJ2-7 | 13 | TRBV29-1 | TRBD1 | CSVSGTDIYEQYF
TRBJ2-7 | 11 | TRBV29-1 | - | CSVANTYEQYF
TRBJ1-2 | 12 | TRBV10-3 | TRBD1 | CAISATGVGYTF
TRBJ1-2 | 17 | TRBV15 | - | CATSPPGGGLANYGYTF
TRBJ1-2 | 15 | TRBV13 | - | CASSLGRLYPHGYTF
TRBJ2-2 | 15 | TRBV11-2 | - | CASSPYRDTTGELFF
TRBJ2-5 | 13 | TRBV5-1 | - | CASSLTAGETQYF
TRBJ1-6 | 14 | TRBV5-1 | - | CASSLSDSNSPLHF
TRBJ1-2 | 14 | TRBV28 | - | CASTRPPGPYGYTF